This TCR beta chain was recorded in a study of T-cell memory formation after mild COVID-19. Study background: Largely, TCR clusters stayed within a single donor.

From 5'RACE with constant-segment primers came TCR alpha and TCR beta cDNA libraries that carried sample barcodes and UMIs. One entry per CDR3 protein, called by TCRdb with MiXCR from the 5' RACE reads. There are tens of thousands of distinct CDR3 sequences in the sample; around 17% occur only once, and about a third lies in the top ten. Broader study findings: Researchers report contracting CD4+ clones mostly in CM and EM, with CD8+ clones in EMRA. Pre-infection memory harbored some responding clones, suggesting cross-reactive memory joined.

This clonotype was detected only a few times. Antigen: not known. This TCR came from an adult woman who had mild COVID-19 (a few samples of this study predate the infection). Cell type and time point are not known. Sequences were obtained from PBMCs or a T cell subset sorted from them (not recorded which).

The CDR3: CASSLGLAGATQYF. The CDR3 DNA follows: TGTGCCAGCAGCCTCGGGCTAGCGGGAGCTACGCAGTATTTT. The V gene is TRBV5-4, the J gene TRBJ2-3; 10 bases are shared with TRBD2. CDR3 length: 14 residues. V trimming: 4 bases; J trimming: 8 bases; junction bases outside the gene matches: 7. Per germline, CDR1 SGHNT and CDR2 YYREEE (reference sequence).